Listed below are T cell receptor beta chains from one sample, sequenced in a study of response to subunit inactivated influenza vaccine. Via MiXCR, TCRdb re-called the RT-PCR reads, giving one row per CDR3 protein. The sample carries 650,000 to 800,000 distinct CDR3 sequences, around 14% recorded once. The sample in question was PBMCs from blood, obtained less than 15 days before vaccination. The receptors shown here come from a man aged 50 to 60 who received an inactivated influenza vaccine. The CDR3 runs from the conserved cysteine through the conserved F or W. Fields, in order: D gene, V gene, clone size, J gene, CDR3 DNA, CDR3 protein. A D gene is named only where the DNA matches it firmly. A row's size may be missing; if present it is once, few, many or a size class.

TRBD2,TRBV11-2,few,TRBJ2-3,TGTGCCAGCAGCTTGGCTAGCGGTACCACGACAGATACGCAGTATTTT,CASSLASGTTTDTQYF
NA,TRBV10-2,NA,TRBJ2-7,TGCGCCAGCATGGGGACGTCCTCCTACTACGAGCAGTACTTC,CASMGTSSYYEQYF
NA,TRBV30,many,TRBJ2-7,TGTGCCTGGAGTGTCGGGCAGGGACCCTACGAGCAGTACTTC,CAWSVGQGPYEQYF
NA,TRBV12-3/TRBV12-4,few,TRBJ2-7,TGTGCCAGCAGTTTTCAGCAGGGCCCCTACGAGCAGTACTTC,CASSFQQGPYEQYF
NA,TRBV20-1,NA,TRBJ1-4,TGCAGTGCTAGAGATGTACTCCGCAGCAATGAAAAACTGTTTTTT,CSARDVLRSNEKLFF
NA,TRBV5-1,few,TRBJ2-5,TGCGCCAGCAGCTCCTCCTATGCGGGAGAGACCCAGTACTTC,CASSSSYAGETQYF
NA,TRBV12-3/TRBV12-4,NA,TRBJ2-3,TGTGCCAGCAGTTTACCCTACAGGCATTTTAGCACAGATACGCAGTATTTT,CASSLPYRHFSTDTQYF
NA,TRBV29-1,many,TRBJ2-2,TGCAGCGTTGGGGCCGGCGGGGAGCTGTTTTTT,CSVGAGGELFF
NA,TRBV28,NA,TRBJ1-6,TGTGCCAGCAGTTTATTGGGGCAGGCGCTGGGATCACCCCTCCACTTT,CASSLLGQALGSPLHF
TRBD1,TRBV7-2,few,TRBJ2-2,TGTGCCAGCAGCAAGGGGACAGGGGTCGGGGAGCTGTTTTTT,CASSKGTGVGELFF
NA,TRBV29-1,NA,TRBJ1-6,TGCAGCGTAGGGTACACCGAGAGGTCACCCCTCCACTTT,CSVGYTERSPLHF
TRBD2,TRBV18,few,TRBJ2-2,TGTGCCAGCTCACCACAACTAGGGACTACCAACACCGGGGAGCTGTTTTTT,CASSPQLGTTNTGELFF
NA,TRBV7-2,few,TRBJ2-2,TGTGCCAGCAGCACCGTTAACACCGGGGAGCTGTTTTTT,CASSTVNTGELFF
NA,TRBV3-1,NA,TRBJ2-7,TGTGCCAACTGCCAAATTTCAGGAGCCCCCTACGAGCAGTACTTC,CANCQISGAPYEQYF
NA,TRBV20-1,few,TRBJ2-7,TGCAGTGCTACCAACAGGTTCCAGCAGTACTTC,CSATNRFQQYF
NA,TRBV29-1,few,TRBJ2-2,TGCAGCGTTGAAGACAGGGTTCTGGGCGGGGAGCTGTTTTTT,CSVEDRVLGGELFF
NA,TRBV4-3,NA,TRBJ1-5,TGCGCCAGCAGCCAAGATTACGGCAAGCAGCCCCAGCATTTT,CASSQDYGKQPQHF
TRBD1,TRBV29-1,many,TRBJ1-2,TGCAGCGTTTTGACGGGACAGGTCTATGGCTACACCTTC,CSVLTGQVYGYTF
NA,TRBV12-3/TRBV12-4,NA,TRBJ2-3,TGTGCCAGCAGTTTATTGGAGGGGTCAGATACGCAGTATTTT,CASSLLEGSDTQYF
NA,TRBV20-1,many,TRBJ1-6,TGCAGTGCAAACAACAGGGATGCGTGGGTTTCACCCCTCCACTTT,CSANNRDAWVSPLHF
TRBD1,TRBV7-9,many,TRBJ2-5,TGTGCCAGCAGCGTGGGACAGGACCAAGAGACCCAGTACTTC,CASSVGQDQETQYF
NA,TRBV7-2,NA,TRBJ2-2,TGTGCCAGCAGCTTAGAGTCGAGGATTGGCGGGGAGCTGTTTTTT,CASSLESRIGGELFF
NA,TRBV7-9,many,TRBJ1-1,TGTGCCAGCAGCTTAGAACAGGTGAACACTGAAGCTTTCTTT,CASSLEQVNTEAFF
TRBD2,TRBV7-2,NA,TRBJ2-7,TGTGCCAGCAGCCCCCGGGGGGGGACTAGCGGGAGGGTTGTGCAGTACTTC,CASSPRGGTSGRVVQYF
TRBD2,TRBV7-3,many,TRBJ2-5,TGTGCCAGCAGCCAAAGGGGACTAGCGGGAGAGACCCAGTACTTC,CASSQRGLAGETQYF
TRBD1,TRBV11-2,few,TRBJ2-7,TGTGCCAGCAGCTTAGGACAGGGAGACGACTTC,CASSLGQGDDF
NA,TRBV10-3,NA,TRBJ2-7,TGTGCCACGACCCCGGGGACCTCGGGCTACGAGCAGTACTTC,CATTPGTSGYEQYF
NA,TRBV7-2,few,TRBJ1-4,TGTGCCAGCAGCTTAGCTCACGGGCTGGGTGAAAAACTGTTTTTT,CASSLAHGLGEKLFF
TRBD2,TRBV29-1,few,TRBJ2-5,TGCAGCGTGGACGGGGGGGCCCAAGAGACCCAGTACTTC,CSVDGGAQETQYF
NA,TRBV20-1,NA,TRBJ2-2,TGCAGTGCTAGAGATCTAGGCAGGACGAACACCGGGGAGCTGTTTTTT,CSARDLGRTNTGELFF
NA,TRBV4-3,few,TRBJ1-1,TGCGCCAGCAGCCAAGTTGCGATGAGGAGCGGACCTGAAGCTTTCTTT,CASSQVAMRSGPEAFF
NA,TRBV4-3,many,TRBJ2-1,TGCGCCAGCAGCCAAGATGGAGGGGATTACAATGAGCAGTTCTTC,CASSQDGGDYNEQFF
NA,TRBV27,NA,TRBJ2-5,TGTGCCAGCAGTCCCCTAGCCCAAGAGACCCAGTACTTC,CASSPLAQETQYF
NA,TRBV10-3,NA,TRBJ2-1,TGTGCCATCGGTAGCCGGGACTACAATGAGCAGTTCTTC,CAIGSRDYNEQFF
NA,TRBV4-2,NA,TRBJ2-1,TGTGCCAGCAGCCAAGATCTAGTCAGGGAGCAGTTCTTC,CASSQDLVREQFF
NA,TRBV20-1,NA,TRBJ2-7,TGCAGTGCTAGAGCACCGACGTACTCCTACGAGCAGTACTTC,CSARAPTYSYEQYF
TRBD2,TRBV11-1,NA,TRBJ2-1,TGTGCCAGCAGCTCGGGACTAGCGGGCCCCCTCTATTACAATGAGCAGTTCTTC,CASSSGLAGPLYYNEQFF
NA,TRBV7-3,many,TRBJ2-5,NA,CASSLTSGRGERWETQYF
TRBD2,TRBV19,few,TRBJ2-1,TGTGCCAGTAGTCCAGGGACTAGCGGGGGGGGTGGGCAGTTCTTC,CASSPGTSGGGGQFF
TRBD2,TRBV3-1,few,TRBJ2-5,TGTGCCAGCAGCCAAGCGAGAAGCGGGGAGGAGACCCAGTACTTC,CASSQARSGEETQYF
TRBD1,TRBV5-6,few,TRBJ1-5,TGTGCCAGCAGCCAGAAGGGCAGGGGGGATCAGCCCCAGCATTTT,CASSQKGRGDQPQHF